A single sample gave rise to the 17 T cell receptor beta chains below, sequenced in a study of T-cell reconstitution after alpha-beta-depleted transplantation in children. Unique molecular identifiers were incorporated into the prepared TCRbeta library. TCRdb re-analysed the PCR reads in MiXCR, keeping a single row per CDR3 protein. This sample has hundreds of thousands of distinct CDR3 sequences, with around 16% found just once. Sample: PBMCs from the stem cell graft donor, taken from the stem cell graft. These TCRs come from a human donor who donated a stem cell graft to a child with acute lymphoblastic leukemia.

This clonotype has more than one count but fewer than ten. The gene calls are TRBV5-4 and TRBJ2-7; 11 bases are a match to TRBD2. The CDR3 spans 15 residues. The germline V gene has CDR1 SGHNT and CDR2 YYREEE (reference sequence). J gave up 2 bases and V 3 bases, and 4 bases lay outside the gene matches. CDR3 sequence: CASSYGLAGTYEQYF. The CDR3 DNA reads TGTGCCAGCAGCTATGGACTAGCGGGTACCTACGAGCAGTACTTC. The full variable domain, in which reference TRBV5-4 and TRBJ2-7 provide the parts outside the CDR3, is ETGVTQSPTHLIKTRGQQVTLRCSSQSGHNTVSWYQQALGQGPQFIFQYYREEENGRGNFPPRFSGLQFPNYSSELNVNALELDDSALYLCASSYGLAGTYEQYFGPGTRLTVT.

The chain links TRBV12-3 or TRBV12-4 to TRBJ2-6, with D unresolved. The CDR3 runs to 15 residues. V was pared by 6 bases and J by 1 base, with 10 bases between. The CDR3, as DNA: TGTGCCAGCAGCGTAGGGTTTTCTGGGGCCAACGTCCTGACTTTC. Protein product: CASSVGFSGANVLTF.

The chain couples TRBV7-9 to TRBJ2-7; 8 nucleotides align to TRBD1. The CDR3 is made up of 15 amino acids. From germline, CDR1 is SEHNR and CDR2 FQNEAQ (reference sequence). Trimming took 4 bases from V and 0 from J; bases not matched to a gene: 5. CDR3 nucleotide sequence: TGTGCCAGCAGCTCCTCGGACAGGGCCTCCTACGAGCAGTACTTC. It translates to CASSSSDRASYEQYF.

V gene TRBV7-9 combines with J gene TRBJ2-3; 9 bases are a match to TRBD2. The V and J ends lost 2 bases and 5 bases, in that order; junction bases with no gene match: 2. The V gene's germline CDR1 is SEHNR and CDR2 FQNEAQ (reference sequence). The CDR3 covers 14 residues. The CDR3 coding sequence is TGTGCCAGCAGCTTATGGACTAGCGTAGATACGCAGTATTTT. Amino acids: CASSLWTSVDTQYF.

CDR3 nucleotides: TGTGCCAGCAGCTTAGGGGCGACCTACGAGCAGTACTTC. This gives the protein CASSLGATYEQYF. V is TRBV11-2 and J is TRBJ2-7, with D hard to call. The germline V and J ends were trimmed by 1 base and 2 bases, with 6 bases remaining between them. The CDR3 is 13 amino acids. Looked up from germline, CDR1 is SGHAT and CDR2 is FQNNGV. The entire variable domain, with the rest obtained from reference TRBV11-2 and TRBJ2-7, is as follows: EAGVAQSPRYKIIEKRQSVAFWCNPISGHATLYWYQQILGQGPKLLIQFQNNGVVDDSQLPKDRFSAERLKGVDSTLKIQPAKLEDSAVYLCASSLGATYEQYFGPGTRLTVT.

The V gene is TRBV15, the J gene TRBJ2-7; perhaps TRBD2 as D (5 bases). V dropped 6 bases and J dropped 3 bases, with 15 bases sitting between them. The germline CDR1 and CDR2 sequences are LNHNV and YYDKDF (reference sequence). CDR3 length: 14 amino acids. This chain's CDR3 is CATSSDWANYEQYF. For the CDR3, the DNA is TGTGCCACCAGTAGCGACTGGGCTAACTACGAGCAGTACTTC.

This clonotype has only a few counts. The chain links TRBV5-5 to TRBJ2-7; TRBD2 aligns across 11 bases. The CDR3 runs to 16 residues. Germline V gene lookup returns CDR1 SGHKS and CDR2 YYEKEE (reference sequence). J was trimmed by 4 bases and V by 7 bases; bases with no gene match: 13. The CDR3 region is CASSATPASGRYEQYF. CDR3 nucleotides: TGTGCCAGCTCCGCCACCCCGGCTAGCGGGAGGTACGAGCAGTACTTC.

The gene calls are TRBV7-9 and TRBJ2-7; the D call may be TRBD1 or TRBD2 (5 bases each). V was pared by 5 bases and J by 2 bases, with 13 bases between. CDR1 SEHNR and CDR2 FQNEAQ come from the germline V gene (reference sequence). The CDR3 is 14 residues long. CDR3 in amino acids: CASSRMGPPYEQYF. As DNA, the CDR3 is TGTGCCAGCAGCCGAATGGGACCACCCTACGAGCAGTACTTC. Looking up the rest from reference TRBV7-9 and TRBJ2-7 gives the full variable domain: DTGVSQNPRHKITKRGQNVTFRCDPISEHNRLYWYRQTLGQGPEFLTYFQNEAQLEKSRLLSDRFSAERPKGSFSTLEIQRTEQGDSAMYLCASSRMGPPYEQYFGPGTRLTVT.

This clonotype was counted only a few times. The chain couples TRBV6-2 or TRBV6-3 to TRBJ2-5, with 9 nucleotides matching TRBD2. This CDR3 comprises 15 residues. CDR1 and CDR2 from the germline V gene are MNHEY and SVGEGT. Germline trimming cut 6 bases from V and 4 bases from J; bases unmatched to any gene: 9. The CDR3 is CASSYAGGLVETQYF. CDR3 sequence (DNA): TGTGCCAGCAGCTACGCGGGAGGGTTGGTAGAGACCCAGTACTTC.

V usage is TRBV20-1 and J usage is TRBJ1-2, with a weak D call TRBD1 (6 bases). V dropped 6 bases and J dropped 6 bases, with 14 bases sitting between them. The CDR3 runs to 12 residues. Germline assignment: CDR1 DFQATT and CDR2 SNEGSKA (reference sequence). DNA of the CDR3: TGCAGTGCAGAAACAGGGTTAGATGGCTACACCTTC. Protein product: CSAETGLDGYTF.

This clonotype was picked up a small number of times. This chain joins TRBV20-1 and TRBJ2-7; D may be TRBD1 (6 bases). Germline V gene sequence: CDR1 DFQATT, CDR2 SNEGSKA (reference sequence). V lost 6 bases, J lost 2 bases, and 14 bases lay in between. This CDR3 is built from 13 residues. CDR3 in amino acids: CSADDRTTYEQYF. The CDR3 DNA follows: TGCAGTGCCGACGACAGGACCACCTACGAGCAGTACTTC.

This clonotype came up a few times. This chain uses TRBV3-1 with TRBJ1-5, with D uncertain. The germline V gene encodes CDR1 LGHDT and CDR2 YNNKEL (reference sequence). This CDR3 is 15 amino acids long. V was pared by 4 bases and J by 0 bases, with 10 bases between. CDR3 bases: TGTGCCAGCAGCCCTGGCAAGTATAGCAATCAGCCCCAGCATTTT. Amino acids: CASSPGKYSNQPQHF.

Ten or more counts support this clonotype. This chain uses TRBV20-1 with TRBJ2-1; the D gene is possibly TRBD2 (6 bases). The CDR3 runs to 11 residues. Germline CDR1 and CDR2: DFQATT and SNEGSKA (reference sequence). V dropped 6 bases and J dropped 7 bases, with 10 bases sitting between them. The DNA for the CDR3 is TGCAGTGCCCCCCTAGCGAATGAGCAGTTCTTC. As protein: CSAPLANEQFF.

A few counts support this clonotype. The V and J genes are TRBV5-5 and TRBJ2-7; D is possibly TRBD1 (5 bases). The CDR3 consists of 15 residues. Trimming cost V 2 bases and J 9 bases, with 21 bases left between them. The germline V gene encodes CDR1 SGHKS and CDR2 YYEKEE (reference sequence). The CDR3 protein is CASSFLDVDTTGQYF. CDR3 nucleotides: TGTGCCAGCAGCTTTTTGGACGTGGACACTACGGGGCAGTACTTC.

This clonotype appeared a few times. V and J are TRBV20-1 and TRBJ2-2; possible D gene TRBD2, 5 bases. The length of the CDR3 is 14 residues. V was pared by 1 base and J by 4 bases, with 10 bases between. CDR1 and CDR2 from the germline V gene are DFQATT and SNEGSKA (reference sequence). The CDR3 here is CSARGESGTGELFF. DNA of the CDR3: TGCAGTGCTAGAGGGGAGTCGGGCACCGGGGAGCTGTTTTTT.

The chain uses TRBV10-3 and TRBJ1-5; D is possibly TRBD1 (5 bases). V was clipped by 8 bases and J by 7 bases, with 18 bases between them. Germline assignment: CDR1 ENHRY and CDR2 SYGVKD. This CDR3 is 14 amino acids long. The CDR3 DNA reads as TGTGCCATCCATCCCAGCGGGGCCAGCCAGCCCCAGCATTTT. The encoded protein is CAIHPSGASQPQHF.

This clonotype was counted only a few times. The chain joins TRBV12-3 or TRBV12-4 to TRBJ1-2; the D gene is possibly TRBD1 (6 bases). V was clipped by 4 bases and J by 6 bases, with 9 bases between them. The CDR3 is made up of 12 amino acids. The CDR3 DNA follows: TGTGCCAGCAGTTGGACAGTAGATGGCTACACCTTC. Translating gives CASSWTVDGYTF.